Listed below are T cell receptor beta chains from one sample, sequenced in a study of T cell responses to AZD1222 COVID-19 vaccine. Generated by immunoSEQ multiplex PCR, the TCRdb table keeps only in-frame clones and is missing some. The table lists 100,000 to 150,000 clones, roughly nine tenths of them singletons. The sample was peripheral blood, taken 28 days after the second AZD1222 dose. The origin of the receptors is an adult who received the AZD1222 COVID-19 vaccine. CDR3s include the opening cysteine and the closing phenylalanine or tryptophan. The order of the fields is CDR3 length, D gene, V gene, clone size, J gene, CDR3 DNA, CDR3 protein. A D gene is named only where the DNA matches it firmly. Size tells how often a clone was seen (once, few, many) or the class of an expanded clone, and some rows leave it out.

>14|NA|TRBV11-2|few|TRBJ2-7
TGTGCCAGCAACTGGGCAGGAGCGTCCTACGAGCAGTACTTC
CASNWAGASYEQYF
>15|NA|TRBV7-6|NA|TRBJ2-1
TGTGCCAGCAGCTTAGCAGAGACACTGAACAATGAGCAGTTCTTC
CASSLAETLNNEQFF
>15|NA|TRBV7-9|NA|TRBJ1-2
TGTGCCAGCAGCTGGCCTCAGTCAGCTAACTATGGCTACACCTTC
CASSWPQSANYGYTF
>15|NA|TRBV6-1|once|TRBJ2-7
TGTGCCAGCAGTGAATGGGCCGGCAGATCCTACGAGCAGTACTTC
CASSEWAGRSYEQYF
>12|TRBD2|TRBV29-1|once|TRBJ2-7
TGCAGCGTCGGGACTAATTCCTACGAGCAGTACTTC
CSVGTNSYEQYF
>14|NA|TRBV5-8|NA|TRBJ2-7
TGTGCCAGCAGCCCGGGACAAGGGGCCTACGAGCAGTACTTC
CASSPGQGAYEQYF
>15|NA|TRBV5-4|NA|TRBJ1-1
TGTGCCAGCAGATCGTTACGGACGGAGGAAAAAGAAGCTTTCTTT
CASRSLRTEEKEAFF
>17|NA|TRBV28|NA|TRBJ1-3
TGTGCCAGCAGTTTATTCGATAGGGGTGGTTCTGGAAACACCATATATTTT
CASSLFDRGGSGNTIYF
>17|NA|TRBV13|NA|TRBJ2-5
TGTGCCAGCAGCTTAGAGGGTACAGCCCGTCCCCAAGAGACCCAGTACTTC
CASSLEGTARPQETQYF
>12|NA|TRBV2|NA|TRBJ1-5
TGTGCCAGCAGTGGAGAGGGTCAGCCCCAGCATTTT
CASSGEGQPQHF